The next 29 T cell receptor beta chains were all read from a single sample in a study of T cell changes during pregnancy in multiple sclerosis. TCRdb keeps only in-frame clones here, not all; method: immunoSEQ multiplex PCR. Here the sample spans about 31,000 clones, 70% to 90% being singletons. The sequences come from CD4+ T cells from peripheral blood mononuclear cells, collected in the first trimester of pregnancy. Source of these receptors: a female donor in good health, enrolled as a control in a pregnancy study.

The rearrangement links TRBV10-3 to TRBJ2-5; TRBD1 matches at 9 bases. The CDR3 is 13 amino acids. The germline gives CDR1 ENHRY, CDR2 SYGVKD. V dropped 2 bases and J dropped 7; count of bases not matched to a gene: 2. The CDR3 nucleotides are TGTGCCATCAGTGAGGCGGGACAGGGGACCCAGTACTTC. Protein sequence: CAISEAGQGTQYF.

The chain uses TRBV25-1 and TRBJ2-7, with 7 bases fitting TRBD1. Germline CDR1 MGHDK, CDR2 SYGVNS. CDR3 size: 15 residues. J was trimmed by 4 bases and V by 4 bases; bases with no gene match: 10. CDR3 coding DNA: TGTGCCAGCAGTGGATCCGGGACAGATAAATACGAGCAGTACTTC. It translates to CASSGSGTDKYEQYF.

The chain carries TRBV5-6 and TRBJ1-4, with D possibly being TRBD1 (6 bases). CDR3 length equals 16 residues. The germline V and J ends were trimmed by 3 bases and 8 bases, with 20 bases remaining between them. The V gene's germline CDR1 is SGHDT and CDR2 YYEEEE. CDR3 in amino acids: CASSSNTGFGGEKLFF. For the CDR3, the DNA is TGTGCCAGCAGCTCAAATACAGGGTTTGGCGGAGAAAAACTGTTTTTT.

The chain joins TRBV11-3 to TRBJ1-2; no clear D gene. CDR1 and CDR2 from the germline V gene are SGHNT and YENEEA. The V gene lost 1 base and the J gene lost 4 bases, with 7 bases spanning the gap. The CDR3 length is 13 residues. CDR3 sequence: CASSLVPGYGYTF. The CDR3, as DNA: TGTGCCAGCAGCTTAGTCCCAGGCTATGGCTACACCTTC. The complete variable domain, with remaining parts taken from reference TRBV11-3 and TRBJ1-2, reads EAGVVQSPRYKIIEKKQPVAFWCNPISGHNTLYWYLQNLGQGPELLIRYENEEAVDDSQLPKDRFSAERLKGVDSTLKIQPAELGDSAVYLCASSLVPGYGYTFGSGTRLTVV.

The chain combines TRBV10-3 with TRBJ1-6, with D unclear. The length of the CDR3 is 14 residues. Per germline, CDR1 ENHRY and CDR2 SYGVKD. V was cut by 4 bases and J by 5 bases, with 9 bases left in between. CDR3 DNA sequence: TGTGCCATCAGTGCCGAGGGCAATAATTCACCCCTCCACTTT. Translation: CAISAEGNNSPLHF.

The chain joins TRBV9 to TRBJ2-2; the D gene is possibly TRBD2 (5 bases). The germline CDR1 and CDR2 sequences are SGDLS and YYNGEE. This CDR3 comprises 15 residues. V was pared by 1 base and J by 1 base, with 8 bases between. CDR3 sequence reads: CASSVHAGNTGELFF. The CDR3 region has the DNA TGTGCCAGCAGCGTACACGCGGGGAACACCGGGGAGCTGTTTTTT. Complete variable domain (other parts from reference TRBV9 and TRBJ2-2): DSGVTQTPKHLITATGQRVTLRCSPRSGDLSVYWYQQSLDQGLQFLIQYYNGEERAKGNILERFSAQQFPDLHSELNLSSLELGDSALYFCASSVHAGNTGELFFGEGSRLTVL.

The DNA for the CDR3 is TGTGCCAGCAGTTACGGACAGGCGGTTGAAGCTTTCTTT. Translating gives CASSYGQAVEAFF. This sequence joins TRBV6-5 and TRBJ1-1; 7 nucleotides align to TRBD1. V gave up 2 bases and J gave up 7 bases; unmatched junction bases: 4. In germline, CDR1 is MNHEY, CDR2 SVGAGI. The CDR3 consists of 13 residues.

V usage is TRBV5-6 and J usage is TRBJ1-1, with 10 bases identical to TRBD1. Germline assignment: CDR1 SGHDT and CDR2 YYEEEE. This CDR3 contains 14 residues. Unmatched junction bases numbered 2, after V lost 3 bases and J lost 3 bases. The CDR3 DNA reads TGTGCCAGCAGCTGGACAGGGGGGGACACTGAAGCTTTCTTT. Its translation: CASSWTGGDTEAFF.

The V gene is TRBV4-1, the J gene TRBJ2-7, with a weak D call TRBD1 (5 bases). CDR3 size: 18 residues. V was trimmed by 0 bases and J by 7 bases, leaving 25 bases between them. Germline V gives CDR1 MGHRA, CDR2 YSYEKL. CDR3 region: CASSQDPPQVGQVGEQYF. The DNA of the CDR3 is TGCGCCAGCAGCCAAGACCCGCCACAGGTTGGGCAGGTGGGAGAGCAGTACTTC.

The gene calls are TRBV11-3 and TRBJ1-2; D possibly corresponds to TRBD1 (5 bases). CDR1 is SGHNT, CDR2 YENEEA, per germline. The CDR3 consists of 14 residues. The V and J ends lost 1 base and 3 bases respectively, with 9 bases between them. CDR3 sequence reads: CASSLATGHYGYTF. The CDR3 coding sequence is TGTGCCAGCAGCTTAGCAACAGGCCACTATGGCTACACCTTC.

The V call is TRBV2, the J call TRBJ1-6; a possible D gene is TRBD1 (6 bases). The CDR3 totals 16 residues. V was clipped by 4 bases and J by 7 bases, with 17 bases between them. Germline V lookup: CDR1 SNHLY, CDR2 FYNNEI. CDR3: CASSASTGSNNSPLHF. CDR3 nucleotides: TGTGCCAGCAGTGCCTCAACAGGGTCGAACAATTCACCCCTCCACTTT.

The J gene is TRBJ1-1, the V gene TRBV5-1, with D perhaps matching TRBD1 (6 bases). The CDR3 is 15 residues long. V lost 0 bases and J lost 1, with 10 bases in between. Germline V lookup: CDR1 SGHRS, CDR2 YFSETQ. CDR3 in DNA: TGCGCCAGCAGCTTGGATGGGGGCTCGAACACTGAAGCTTTCTTT. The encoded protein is CASSLDGGSNTEAFF. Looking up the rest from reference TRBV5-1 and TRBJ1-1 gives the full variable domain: KAGVTQTPRYLIKTRGQQVTLSCSPISGHRSVSWYQQTPGQGLQFLFEYFSETQRNKGNFPGRFSGRQFSNSRSEMNVSTLELGDSALYLCASSLDGGSNTEAFFGQGTRLTVV.

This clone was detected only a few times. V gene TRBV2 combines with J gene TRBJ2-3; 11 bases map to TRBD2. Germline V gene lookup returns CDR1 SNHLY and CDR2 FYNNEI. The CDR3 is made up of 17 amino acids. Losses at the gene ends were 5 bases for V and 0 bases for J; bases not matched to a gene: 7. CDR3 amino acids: CASSPRLAGKSTDTQYF. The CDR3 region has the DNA TGTGCCAGCAGTCCTCGACTAGCGGGGAAGAGCACAGATACGCAGTATTTT.

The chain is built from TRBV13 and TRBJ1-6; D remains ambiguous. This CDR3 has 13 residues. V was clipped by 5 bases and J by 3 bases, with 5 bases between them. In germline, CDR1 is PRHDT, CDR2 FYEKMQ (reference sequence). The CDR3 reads CASSRDYNSPLHF. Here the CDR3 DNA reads TGTGCCAGCAGCCGGGACTATAATTCACCCCTCCACTTT.

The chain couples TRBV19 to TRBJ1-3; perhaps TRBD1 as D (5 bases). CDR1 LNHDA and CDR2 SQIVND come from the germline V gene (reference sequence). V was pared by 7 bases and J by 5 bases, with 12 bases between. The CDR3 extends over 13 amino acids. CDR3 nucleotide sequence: TGTGCCAGTATTTCTGGGGCGAGAAACACCATATATTTT. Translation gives CASISGARNTIYF.

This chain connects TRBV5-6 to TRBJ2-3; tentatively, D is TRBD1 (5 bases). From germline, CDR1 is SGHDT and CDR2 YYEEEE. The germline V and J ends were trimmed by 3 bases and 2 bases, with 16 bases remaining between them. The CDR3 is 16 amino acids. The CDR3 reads CASSWQTASNTDTQYF. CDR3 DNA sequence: TGTGCCAGCAGCTGGCAGACAGCGTCCAACACAGATACGCAGTATTTT.

CDR3 protein: CASSPPNRMQETQYF. The CDR3 DNA is TGTGCCAGCTCACCACCGAACAGAATGCAAGAGACCCAGTACTTC. The rearrangement joins TRBV18 to TRBJ2-5; no definite D call. The CDR3 totals 15 residues. Trimming stripped 0 bases from V and 2 bases from J, with 10 bases between. CDR1 is KGHSH, CDR2 LQKENI, per germline.

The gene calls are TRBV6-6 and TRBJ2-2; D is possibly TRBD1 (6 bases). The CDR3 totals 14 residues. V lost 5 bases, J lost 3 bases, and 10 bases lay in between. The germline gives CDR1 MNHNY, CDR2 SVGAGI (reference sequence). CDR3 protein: CASSSGQYTGELFF. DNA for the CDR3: TGTGCCAGCAGTAGCGGACAGTACACCGGGGAGCTGTTTTTT.

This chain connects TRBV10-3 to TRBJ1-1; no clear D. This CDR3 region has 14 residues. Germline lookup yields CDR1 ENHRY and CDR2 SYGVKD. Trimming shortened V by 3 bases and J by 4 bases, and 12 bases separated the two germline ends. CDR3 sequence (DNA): TGTGCCATCAGTGACCTTCAATCGGTCACTGAAGCTTTCTTT. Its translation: CAISDLQSVTEAFF.

DNA for the CDR3: TGTGCCAGCAGCTTAGGCCTGACTGCTAGCGGGGGAGGAGAGACCCAGTACTTC. This codes for CASSLGLTASGGGETQYF. The chain combines TRBV7-2 with TRBJ2-5; 10 nucleotides match TRBD2. J lost 4 bases, V lost 1 base, and 12 bases had no gene match. CDR3 length: 18 residues. Per the germline V gene, CDR1 is SGHTA and CDR2 is FQGNSA.

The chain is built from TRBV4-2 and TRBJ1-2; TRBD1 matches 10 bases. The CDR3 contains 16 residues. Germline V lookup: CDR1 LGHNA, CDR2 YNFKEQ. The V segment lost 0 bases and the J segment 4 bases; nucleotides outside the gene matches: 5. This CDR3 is CASSQDTGQGSYGYTF. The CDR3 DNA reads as TGTGCCAGCAGCCAAGATACGGGACAGGGGAGCTATGGCTACACCTTC.

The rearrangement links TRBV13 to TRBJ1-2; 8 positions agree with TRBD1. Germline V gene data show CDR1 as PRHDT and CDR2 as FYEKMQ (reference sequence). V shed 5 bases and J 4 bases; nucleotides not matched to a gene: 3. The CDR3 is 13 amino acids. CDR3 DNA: TGTGCCAGCAGCCTGGGGACAGGCTATGGCTACACCTTC. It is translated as CASSLGTGYGYTF.

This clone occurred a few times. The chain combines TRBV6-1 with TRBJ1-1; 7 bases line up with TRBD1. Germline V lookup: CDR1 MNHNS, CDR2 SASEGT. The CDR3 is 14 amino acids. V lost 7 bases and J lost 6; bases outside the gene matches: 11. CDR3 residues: CASNPDRVNAEAFF. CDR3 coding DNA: TGTGCCAGCAACCCTGACAGGGTCAACGCTGAAGCTTTCTTT.

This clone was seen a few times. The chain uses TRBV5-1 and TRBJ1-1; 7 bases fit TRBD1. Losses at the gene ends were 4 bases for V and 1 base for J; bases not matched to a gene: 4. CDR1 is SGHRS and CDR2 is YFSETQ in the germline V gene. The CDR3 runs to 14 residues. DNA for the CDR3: TGCGCCAGCAGCCCTGGGACAGCGAACACTGAAGCTTTCTTT. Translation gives CASSPGTANTEAFF. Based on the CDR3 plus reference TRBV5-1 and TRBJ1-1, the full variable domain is KAGVTQTPRYLIKTRGQQVTLSCSPISGHRSVSWYQQTPGQGLQFLFEYFSETQRNKGNFPGRFSGRQFSNSRSEMNVSTLELGDSALYLCASSPGTANTEAFFGQGTRLTVV.

The CDR3 coding sequence is TGTGCCAGCAGTAACCGACGGACATATAATTCACCCCTCCACTTT. Translation gives CASSNRRTYNSPLHF. The chain carries TRBV6-5 and TRBJ1-6; D may be TRBD1 (5 bases). The CDR3 totals 15 residues. The V gene's germline CDR1 is MNHEY and CDR2 SVGAGI. Trimming shortened V by 5 bases and J by 4 bases, and 12 bases separated the two germline ends.

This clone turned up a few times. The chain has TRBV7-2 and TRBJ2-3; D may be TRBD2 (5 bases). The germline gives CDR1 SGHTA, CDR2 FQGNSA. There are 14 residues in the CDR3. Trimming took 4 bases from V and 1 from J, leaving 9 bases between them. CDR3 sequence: CASSSRTGTDTQYF. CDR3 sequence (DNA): TGTGCCAGCAGCTCCCGGACTGGCACAGATACGCAGTATTTT.

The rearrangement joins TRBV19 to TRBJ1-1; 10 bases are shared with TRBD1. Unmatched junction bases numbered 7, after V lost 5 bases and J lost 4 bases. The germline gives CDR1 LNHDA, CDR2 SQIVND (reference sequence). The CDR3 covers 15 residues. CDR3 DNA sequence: TGTGCCAGTAGTCCTTGGACAGGGGGGAGCACTGAAGCTTTCTTT. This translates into CASSPWTGGSTEAFF.

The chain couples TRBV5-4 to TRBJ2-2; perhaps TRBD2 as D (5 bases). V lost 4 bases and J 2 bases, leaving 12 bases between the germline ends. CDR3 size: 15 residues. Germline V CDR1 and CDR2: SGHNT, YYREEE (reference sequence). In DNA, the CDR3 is TGTGCCAGCAGCACCCCGGGGTACAACACCGGGGAGCTGTTTTTT. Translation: CASSTPGYNTGELFF.

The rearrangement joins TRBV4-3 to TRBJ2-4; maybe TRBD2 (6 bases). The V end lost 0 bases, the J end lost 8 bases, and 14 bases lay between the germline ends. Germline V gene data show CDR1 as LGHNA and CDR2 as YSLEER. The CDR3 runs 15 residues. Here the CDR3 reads CASSQDATSGYIQYF. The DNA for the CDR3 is TGCGCCAGCAGCCAAGATGCGACTAGTGGTTACATTCAGTACTTC.